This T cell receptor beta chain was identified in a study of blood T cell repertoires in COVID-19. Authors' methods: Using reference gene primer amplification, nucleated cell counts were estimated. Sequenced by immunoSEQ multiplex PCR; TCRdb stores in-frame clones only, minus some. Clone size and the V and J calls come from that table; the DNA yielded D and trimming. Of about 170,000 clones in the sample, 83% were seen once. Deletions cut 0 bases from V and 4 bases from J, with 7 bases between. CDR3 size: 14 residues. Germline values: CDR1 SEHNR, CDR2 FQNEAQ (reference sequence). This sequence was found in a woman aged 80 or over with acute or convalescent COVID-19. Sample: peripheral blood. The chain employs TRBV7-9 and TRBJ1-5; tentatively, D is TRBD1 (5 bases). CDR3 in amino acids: CASSLAGANQPQHF. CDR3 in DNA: TGTGCCAGCAGCTTAGCAGGGGCGAATCAGCCCCAGCATTTT. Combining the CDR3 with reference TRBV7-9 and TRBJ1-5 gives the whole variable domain DTGVSQNPRHKITKRGQNVTFRCDPISEHNRLYWYRQTLGQGPEFLTYFQNEAQLEKSRLLSDRFSAERPKGSFSTLEIQRTEQGDSAMYLCASSLAGANQPQHFGDGTRLSIL.